This TCR beta chain is from a study of T cell repertoires in cytomegalovirus infection. The wider study: As its CMV epitopes, the study selected recently identified HLA-C-restricted and well-studied HLA-B-restricted targets. Matching HLA type and CMV infection were both indicated by public TCR beta signatures.

This CDR3 has 16 residues. The V end lost 2 bases, the J end lost 0 bases, and 8 bases lay between the germline ends. Per germline, CDR1 MNHEY and CDR2 SVGAGI. A word on this clonotype: What it recognizes is unknown.

TCRdb passed the reads through MiXCR, listing each CDR3 protein once. Here the sample spans roughly 990,000 distinct CDR3 sequences, around 30% being singletons. Study-level findings and limits: Totalled public TCR beta family frequency picked out people who carried CMV plus the relevant HLA. Predominance within the ex vivo response was attributable to HLA-C-restricted CMV-specific TCR beta clonotypes.

The chain employs TRBV6-5 and TRBJ1-6; D call uncertain. The sequence came from a human donor in good health (CMV status not recorded). Some clones in this sample may be carry-over from other donors' samples. This sample comprised cultured CD8+ T cells from PBMCs, obtained from culture after CMV antigen stimulation. The CDR3 region has the DNA TGTGCCAGCAGTTACGAGGCTAGCTCCTATAATTCACCCCTCCACTTT. Protein product: CASSYEASSYNSPLHF.